This T cell receptor beta chain was documented in a study of CD8+ T cells in alopecia areata. Study-wide background: Spontaneous alopecia affected the 6-12-month-old C3H/HeJ graft donors, whose skin was transplanted to approximately 6-10-week-old female C3H/HeJ mice. Study-wide findings and caveats: In lesional scalp, particularly from alopecia totalis/universalis, clonality was higher than in normal scalp. Scalp samples also contribute reads from the resident alphabeta T cells found in normal skin. Patients shared TCRs less clearly than mice did, possibly for HLA-related reasons.

About this clone itself: Antigen unknown. Mouse germline and gene names are used. The read stops 4 residues short of the end of the CDR3; the missing end is completed from the germline J gene.

Scientists pooled cutaneous lymph node cells and sorted them on CD4, CD8alpha, NKG2D, NKG2ACE and other markers. This CDR3 is built from 12 residues. V was trimmed by 1 base and J by 4 bases, leaving 2 bases between them. The germline V gene encodes CDR1 SGHDT and CDR2 FRDEAV. RNA extraction and reverse transcription yielded cDNA as sequencing template. Sequencing was performed with immunoSEQ multiplex PCR; in TCRdb, only in-frame clones are kept and a portion is missing. The sample includes over 250,000 clones, none of them occurring once. Sequencing was performed on CD4+ T cells sorted from a lymph node. The rearrangement links TRBV14 to TRBJ2-2; D is unclear. This clonotype was obtained from a C3H/HeJ mouse with alopecia areata. MHC haplotype here: H2-k. Partial CDR3 DNA: TGTGCCAGCAGTTTCAGCACCGGG. Translation gives CASSFSTG. The entire CDR3 reads CASSFSTGQLYF.